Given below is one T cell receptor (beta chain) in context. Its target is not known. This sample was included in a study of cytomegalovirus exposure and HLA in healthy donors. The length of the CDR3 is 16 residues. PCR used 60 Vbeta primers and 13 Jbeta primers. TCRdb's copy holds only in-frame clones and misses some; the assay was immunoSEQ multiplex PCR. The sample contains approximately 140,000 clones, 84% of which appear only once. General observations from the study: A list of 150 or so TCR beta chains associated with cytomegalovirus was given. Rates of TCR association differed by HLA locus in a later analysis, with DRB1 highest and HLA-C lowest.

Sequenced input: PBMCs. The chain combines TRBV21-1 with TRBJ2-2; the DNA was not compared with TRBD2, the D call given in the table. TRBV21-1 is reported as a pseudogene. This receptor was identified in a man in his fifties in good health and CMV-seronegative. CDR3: CASRTAGLAISGELFF. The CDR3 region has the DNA TGTGCCAGCAGGACAGCGGGACTAGCGATTTCCGGGGAGCTGTTTTTT.